This T cell receptor beta chain was identified in a study of T-cell reconstitution after alpha-beta-depleted transplantation in children. Germline CDR1 and CDR2: DFQATT and SNEGSKA (reference sequence). Losses at the gene ends were 5 bases for V and 10 bases for J; bases not matched to a gene: 6. The CDR3 runs to 12 residues. TCRbeta library construction was performed incorporating unique molecular identifiers. In TCRdb, the PCR reads were re-called with MiXCR into one record per CDR3 protein. The sample contains around 450,000 distinct CDR3 sequences, over 40% of which appear only once. The source was PBMCs, collected before TCRalphabeta/CD19-depleted stem cell transplant. The sequence derives from a girl aged 2 to 10 with aplastic anemia, due to receive a stem cell transplant. The chain joins TRBV20-1 to TRBJ2-2; 8 nucleotides match TRBD1. CDR3 sequence reads: CSAVDQGAELFF. CDR3 nucleotides: TGCAGTGCTGTCGACCAGGGGGCGGAGCTGTTTTTT.